The sequence of this TCR beta chain was determined in a study of blood T cells in healthy people across ages. A sample-barcoded 5' primer and a J-beta primer mix were used in a second PCR of roughly 7 to 11 cycles. One entry per CDR3 protein, called by TCRdb with MiXCR from the 5' RACE reads. The table lists around 800,000 distinct CDR3 sequences, roughly 26% of them singletons. With 6 bases clipped from V and 4 bases from J, the junction kept 14 bases outside the gene matches. The CDR3 loop spans 17 amino acids. CDR1 and CDR2 (germline): SGHAT, FQNNGV. This sample was shared with a second study, whose subject was T cells of mothers and their children.

The clonotype originates from a boy under 18 in good health. The sequenced sample consisted of blood. J is TRBJ2-5 and V is TRBV11-2; the match to TRBD2 covers 10 bases. The CDR3 sequence is CASSFALPAGGRETQYF. The CDR3 nucleotides read TGTGCCAGCAGTTTCGCTCTACCAGCGGGGGGGCGAGAGACCCAGTACTTC.